This T cell receptor (beta chain) was recovered during a study of T cell responses to AZD1222 COVID-19 vaccine. Overall study: The study pooled second doses at about 4 or about 12 weeks.

The method was immunoSEQ multiplex PCR; TCRdb's version includes in-frame clones alone and lacks a portion of them. The table has about 160,000 clones, about 90% seen once. Regarding the study as a whole: Rises in breadth and depth of Spike-specific TCRs came after two AZD1222 doses. Seropositive at baseline were only a handful of AZD1222 recipients.

A note on this clone: Its antigen is not known.

Germline CDR1 reads SGHKS; CDR2 reads YYEKEE (reference sequence). V lost 4 bases to trimming and J lost 3 bases, with 17 bases between them. The CDR3 covers 16 residues. Sequenced material: peripheral blood, taken on day 0 of AZD1222 vaccination. This chain connects TRBV5-5 to TRBJ1-5; D gene ambiguous. The clonotype comes from an adult in good health. The CDR3 spells CASSRWGGGDNQPQHF. In DNA, the CDR3 is TGTGCCAGCAGCCGGTGGGGAGGAGGAGACAATCAGCCCCAGCATTTT. The whole variable domain, filled in from reference TRBV5-5 and TRBJ1-5, reads DAGVTQSPTHLIKTRGQQVTLRCSPISGHKSVSWYQQVLGQGPQFIFQYYEKEERGRGNFPDRFSARQFPNYSSELNVNALLLGDSALYLCASSRWGGGDNQPQHFGDGTRLSIL.